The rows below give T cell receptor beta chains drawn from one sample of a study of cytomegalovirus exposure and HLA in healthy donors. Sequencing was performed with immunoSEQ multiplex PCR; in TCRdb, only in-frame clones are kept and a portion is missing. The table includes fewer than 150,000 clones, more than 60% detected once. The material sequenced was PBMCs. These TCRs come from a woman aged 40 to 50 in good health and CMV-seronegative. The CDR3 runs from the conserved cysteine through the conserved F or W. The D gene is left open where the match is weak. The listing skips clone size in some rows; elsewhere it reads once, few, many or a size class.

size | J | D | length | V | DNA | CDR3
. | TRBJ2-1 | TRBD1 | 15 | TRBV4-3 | TGCGCCAGCAGCCAGGGACAGGGGGGCTACAATGAGCAGTTCTTC | CASSQGQGGYNEQFF
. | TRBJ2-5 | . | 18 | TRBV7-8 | TGTGCCAGCAGCTTAGGCCGCCCCCGGACAGCCCTGCAAGAGACCCAGTACTTC | CASSLGRPRTALQETQYF
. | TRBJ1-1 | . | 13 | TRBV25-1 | TGTGCCAGCAGTGACAGGCCAAACACTGAAGCTTTCTTT | CASSDRPNTEAFF
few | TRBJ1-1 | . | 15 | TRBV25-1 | TGTGCCAGCAGGACACCCCGTGGGGGGGACACTGAAGCTTTCTTT | CASRTPRGGDTEAFF
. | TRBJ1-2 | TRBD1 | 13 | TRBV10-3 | TGTGCCATCAGTGAGGTACAGGGGAATGGCTACACCTTC | CAISEVQGNGYTF
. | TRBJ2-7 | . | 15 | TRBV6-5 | TGTGCCAGCAGCTCCGACACCTCGAGCTCCTACGAGCAGTACTTC | CASSSDTSSSYEQYF
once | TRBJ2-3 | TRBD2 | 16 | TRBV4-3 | TGCGCCAGCAGCCAAGATTACGGGGGGGTCGCAGATACGCAGTATTTT | CASSQDYGGVADTQYF
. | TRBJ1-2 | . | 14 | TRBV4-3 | TGCGCCAGCAGCCAAGATCAGGGGCAAGGTGGCTACACCTTC | CASSQDQGQGGYTF
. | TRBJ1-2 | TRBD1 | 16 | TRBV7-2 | TGTGCCAGCAGCCCAGGACAGGGAGGCATGGGGTATGGCTACACCTTC | CASSPGQGGMGYGYTF
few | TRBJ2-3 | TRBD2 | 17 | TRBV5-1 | TGCGCCAGCAGCTTGGAAGGGACTAGCGGAAGCACAGATACGCAGTATTTT | CASSLEGTSGSTDTQYF
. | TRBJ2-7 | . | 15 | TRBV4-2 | TGTGCCAGCAGCCACAGCAGCCAAGGGGTACACGAGCAGTACTTC | CASSHSSQGVHEQYF
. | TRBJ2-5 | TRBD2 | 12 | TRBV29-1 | TGCAGCGTTGGCGGGAGAATGGAGACCCAGTACTTC | CSVGGRMETQYF
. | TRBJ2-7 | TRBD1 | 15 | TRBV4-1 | TGCGCCAGCAGCCAATTCCGGGACAGGGTGTACGAGCAGTACTTC | CASSQFRDRVYEQYF
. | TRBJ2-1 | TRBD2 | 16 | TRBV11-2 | TGTGCCAGCAGCTTAGGATGGCGGGGGACCTACAATGAGCAGTTCTTC | CASSLGWRGTYNEQFF
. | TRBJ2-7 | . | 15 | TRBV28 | TGTGCCAGCAGCTCCTCTGGTTCCAGCTCCTACGAGCAGTACTTC | CASSSSGSSSYEQYF
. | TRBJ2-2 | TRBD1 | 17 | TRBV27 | TGTGCCAGCAGTGCTACCGGGACAGGGTCGTCGGCCGGGGAGCTGTTTTTT | CASSATGTGSSAGELFF
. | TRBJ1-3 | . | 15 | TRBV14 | TGTGCCAGCAGCAGGACAGCCTTCTCTGGAAACACCATATATTTT | CASSRTAFSGNTIYF
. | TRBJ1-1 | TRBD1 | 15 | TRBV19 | TGTGCCAGTAGTATAAAGGGGGCAATGAACACTGAAGCTTTCTTT | CASSIKGAMNTEAFF
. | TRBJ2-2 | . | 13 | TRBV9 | TGTGCCAGCAGCGTTTCCGTCACCGGGGAGCTGTTTTTT | CASSVSVTGELFF
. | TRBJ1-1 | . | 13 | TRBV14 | TGTGCCAGCAGCCGGCCAGGGAACACTGAAGCTTTCTTT | CASSRPGNTEAFF
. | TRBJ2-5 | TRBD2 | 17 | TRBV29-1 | TGCAGCGTCCCGCCGGGACTAGCGGGCCGGGGGGGAGAGACCCAGTACTTC | CSVPPGLAGRGGETQYF
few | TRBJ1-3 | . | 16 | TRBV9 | TGCGCCAGCAGCCCGAGGGACTCCCTCTCTGGAAACACCATATATTTT | CASSPRDSLSGNTIYF
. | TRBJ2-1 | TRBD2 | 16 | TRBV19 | TGTGCCAGTAGTCGACTAGCGGGAGATATTTCTCGGGAGCAGTTCTTC | CASSRLAGDISREQFF
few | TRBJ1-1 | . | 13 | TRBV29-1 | TGCAGCGGGGGGGGGACACAGAACACTGAAGCTTTCTTT | CSGGGTQNTEAFF
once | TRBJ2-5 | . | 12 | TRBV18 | TGTGCCAGCTCATCACTCGGAGAGACCCAGTACTTC | CASSSLGETQYF
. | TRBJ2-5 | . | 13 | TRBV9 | TGTGCCAGCAGCGTAGCGCAGGGAGAGACCCAGTACTTC | CASSVAQGETQYF
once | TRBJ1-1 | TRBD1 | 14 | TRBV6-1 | TGTGCCAGCACCGTGGACAGGGGGAACACTGAAGCTTTCTTT | CASTVDRGNTEAFF
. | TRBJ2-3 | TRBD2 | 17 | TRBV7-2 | TGTGCCAGCAGCCCGGGGACTAGCGGGGTTTTCACAGATACGCAGTATTTT | CASSPGTSGVFTDTQYF
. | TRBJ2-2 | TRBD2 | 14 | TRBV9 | TGTGCCAGCAGCCCCCGGGGGGTAACCGGGGAGCTGTTTTTT | CASSPRGVTGELFF
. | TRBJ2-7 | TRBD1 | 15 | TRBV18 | TGTGCCAGCTCTCCCGGGACAGGGGGCGCGTACGAGCAGTACTTC | CASSPGTGGAYEQYF
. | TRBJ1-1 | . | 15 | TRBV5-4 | TGTGCCAGCAGCTTGGAGTCAGGGGTCGGTACTGAAGCTCTCTTT | CASSLESGVGTEALF
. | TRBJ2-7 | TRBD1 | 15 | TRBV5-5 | TGTGCCAGCAGCTTTCAGGGACAGCCCTCCTACGAGCAGTACTTC | CASSFQGQPSYEQYF
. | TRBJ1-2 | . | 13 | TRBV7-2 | TGTGCCAGCAGCACCACATGGTCTGATGGCTACACCTTC | CASSTTWSDGYTF
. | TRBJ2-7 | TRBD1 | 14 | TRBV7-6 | TGTGCCAGCAGCCCGCGGACAGGGGTAGAGGAGCAGTACTTC | CASSPRTGVEEQYF
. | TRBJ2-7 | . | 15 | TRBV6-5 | TGTGCCAGCAGCCACGTTCCCACGGGGGTGTACGAGCAGTACTTC | CASSHVPTGVYEQYF
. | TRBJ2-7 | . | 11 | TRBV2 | TGTGCCAGCAGTTACTTCGGCGAGCAGTACTTC | CASSYFGEQYF
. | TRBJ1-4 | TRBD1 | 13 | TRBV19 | TGTGCCACCACCGGGACAGGGACTGAAAAACTGTTTTTT | CATTGTGTEKLFF
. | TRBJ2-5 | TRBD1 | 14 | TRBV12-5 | TGTGCTAGGATACGGGACAGGGGGCTAGAGACCCAGTACTTC | CARIRDRGLETQYF
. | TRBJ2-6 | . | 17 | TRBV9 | TGTGCCAGCAGCCCAACGACTAGTTTCTCTGGGGCCAACGGCCTGACTTTC | CASSPTTSFSGANGLTF
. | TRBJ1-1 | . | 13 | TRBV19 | TGTGCCAGTAGCACACAAATAAACACTGAAGCTTTCTTT | CASSTQINTEAFF
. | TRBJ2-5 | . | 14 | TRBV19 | TGTGCCAGTAGTTCCCGCAGGGGTCAAGAGACCCAGTACTTC | CASSSRRGQETQYF
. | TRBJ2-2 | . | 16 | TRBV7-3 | TGTGCCAGCAGCGTAACAGGGGGGGCGAACACCGGGGAGCTGTTTTTT | CASSVTGGANTGELFF
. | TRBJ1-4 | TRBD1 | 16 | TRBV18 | TGTGCCAGCTCACCGCTAAGGGACAGGGTGAATGAAAAACTGTTTTTT | CASSPLRDRVNEKLFF
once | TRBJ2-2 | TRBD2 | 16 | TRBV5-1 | TGCGCCAGCAGTCCTATAGCGGGAGTTCACACCGGGGAGCTGTTTTTT | CASSPIAGVHTGELFF
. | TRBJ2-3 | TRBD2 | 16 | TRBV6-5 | TGTGCCAGCAGTTACTCCGGGACTACCGACACAGATACGCAGTATTTT | CASSYSGTTDTDTQYF
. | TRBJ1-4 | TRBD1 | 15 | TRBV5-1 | TGCGCCAGCAGCCAAGGACAGGGAGAAATTGAAAAACTGTTTTTT | CASSQGQGEIEKLFF
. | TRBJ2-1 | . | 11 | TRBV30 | TGTGCCTGGAGACAGGGATCTGAGCAGTTCTTC | CAWRQGSEQFF
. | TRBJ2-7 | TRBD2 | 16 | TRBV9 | TGTGCCAGCAGCGCAGGGACCGGACTAGCGGGAAACGAGCAGTACTTC | CASSAGTGLAGNEQYF
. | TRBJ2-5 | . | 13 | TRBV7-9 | TGTTCCAGCAGCTTGACAAGTAAGGAGACCCAGTACTTC | CSSSLTSKETQYF
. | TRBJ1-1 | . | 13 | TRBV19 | TGTGCCAGTAGTCCTTACTTCGACACTGAAGCTTTCTTT | CASSPYFDTEAFF
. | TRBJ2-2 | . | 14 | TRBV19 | TGTGCCAGTAGTATCGTCAGGGCGGCCGGGGAGCTGTTTTTT | CASSIVRAAGELFF
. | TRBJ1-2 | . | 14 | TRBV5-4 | TGTGCCAGCAGCTTGGGGACAGCAAACTATGGCTACACCTTC | CASSLGTANYGYTF
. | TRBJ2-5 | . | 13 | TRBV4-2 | TGTGCCAGCAGCCAATATAGGGGGGAGACCCAGTACTTC | CASSQYRGETQYF
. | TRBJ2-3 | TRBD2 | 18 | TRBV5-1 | TGCGCCAGCAGCTTGGTCGCCTCGGGGGGGGCGAACTCAGATACGCAGTATTTT | CASSLVASGGANSDTQYF
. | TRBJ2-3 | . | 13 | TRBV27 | TGTGCCAGCAGTTTACTAGCCGACCATACGCAGTATTTT | CASSLLADHTQYF
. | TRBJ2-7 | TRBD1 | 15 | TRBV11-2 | TGTGCCAGCAGCTCAGACAGGGGCCGGGGTCGCGAGCAGTACTTC | CASSSDRGRGREQYF
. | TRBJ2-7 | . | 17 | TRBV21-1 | TGTGCCAGCAGCAAAGAAAGCTTATCGCCAAGCTCCTACGAGCAGTACTTC | CASSKESLSPSSYEQYF
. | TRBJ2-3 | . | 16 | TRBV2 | TGTGCCAGCAGGTTGGTCGAACTCACTAGCACAGATACGCAGTATTTT | CASRLVELTSTDTQYF